This T cell receptor (beta chain) came from a study of cytomegalovirus exposure and HLA in healthy donors. General study points: Roughly uniform depth of sequencing across donors was assumed in presence/absence analyses. Fewer N-insertions than the approximately 680-donor mean were reportedly shown by an Asian-associated ancestry cluster in a later analysis. Later on, a genetic analysis was performed. It linked a missense variant in DCLRE1C with V- and J-gene trimming of TCR beta. Cytomegalovirus-associated TCR beta chains were listed, numbering over 150.

In regard to this clone: Antigen: not known.

Both 60 Vbeta primers and 13 Jbeta primers went into the PCR. Profiled with immunoSEQ multiplex PCR; TCRdb holds only in-frame clones, not every one. The table shows about 150,000 clones, with more than 60% occurring only once. There are 16 residues in the CDR3. The chain carries TRBV21-1 and TRBJ2-1; the table's D gene call, TRBD2, was not cross checked with the DNA. TRBV21-1 is reported as a pseudogene. The clonotype originates from a woman between 35 and 50 years old in good health and CMV-seronegative. Material: PBMCs. CDR3 sequence: CASSKNGIRGPGEQFF. DNA for the CDR3: TGTGCCAGCAGCAAAAACGGAATTAGAGGGCCTGGCGAGCAGTTCTTC.